This is a list of T cell receptor beta chains from one sample in a study of PD-1 blockade in classical Hodgkin lymphoma. Assay used: immunoSEQ multiplex PCR; TCRdb lists only in-frame clones, some missing. In the table there are approximately 35,000 clones, roughly 92% of which are singletons. Material for sequencing was peripheral blood mononuclear cells (PBMCs). Every receptor here comes from a human donor with classical Hodgkin lymphoma. CDR3s include the opening cysteine and the closing phenylalanine or tryptophan. The D gene is left open where the match is weak. The listing skips clone size in some rows; elsewhere it reads once, few, many or a size class.

V gene	D gene	J gene	clone size	CDR3 DNA	CDR3 protein
TRBV10-3	TRBD1	TRBJ2-5	NA	TGTGCCATCAGTGACCGGGACAGGGGGCGAGAGACCCAGTACTTC	CAISDRDRGRETQYF
TRBV10-3	NA	TRBJ1-6	NA	TGTGCCATCGGGGCCAGTAATTCACCCCTCCACTTT	CAIGASNSPLHF
TRBV20-1	NA	TRBJ1-1	NA	TGCAGTGCTAGGGCGGGCTACGAAGCTTTCTTT	CSARAGYEAFF
TRBV28	NA	TRBJ2-7	NA	TGTGCCAGCAGTCCTACCCCCCGTCCCGCGGAGTACTTC	CASSPTPRPAEYF
TRBV11-2	NA	TRBJ1-1	once	TGTGCCAGCAGTCACAGGGAGGTGAGGACTGAAGCTTTCTTT	CASSHREVRTEAFF
TRBV2	TRBD2	TRBJ2-7	NA	TGTGCCAGCAGATGGGGAGGGATGGGGCTAGACCTACGGTCTGGGTCGCAGTACTTC	CASRWGGMGLDLRSGSQYF
TRBV6-6	TRBD1	TRBJ2-7	NA	TGTGCCAGCAGTTATGGACAGGGGGAGTACGAGCAGTACTTC	CASSYGQGEYEQYF
TRBV5-1	NA	TRBJ2-5	NA	TGCGCCAGCAGCCGAGAAGAGACCCAGTACTTC	CASSREETQYF
TRBV4-1	NA	TRBJ2-7	NA	TGCGCCAGCAGCCAACCTTATGGGGGGACCTACGAGCAGTACTTC	CASSQPYGGTYEQYF
TRBV7-6	TRBD1	TRBJ1-2	NA	TGTGCCAGCAGCCGGGGACAGGGGGAAGCCTATGGCTACACCTTC	CASSRGQGEAYGYTF
TRBV6-1	TRBD1	TRBJ2-2	NA	TGTGCCAGCAGTGAAGCGCTTGCAGGGGGTTTTAATCCCACCGGGGAGCTGTTTTTT	CASSEALAGGFNPTGELFF
TRBV15	TRBD2	TRBJ2-3	NA	TGTGCCACCAGCAGAGATTTTCACGGCGGGGGGCGTGGAGATACGCAGTATTTT	CATSRDFHGGGRGDTQYF
TRBV27	NA	TRBJ2-1	NA	TGTGCCAGCAGTTTGGGGGGAAGGAATGAGCAGTTCTTC	CASSLGGRNEQFF
TRBV11-2	NA	TRBJ2-7	once	TGTGCCAGCAGCTTAGGGTACTCCTACGAGCAGTACTTC	CASSLGYSYEQYF
TRBV6-5	NA	TRBJ2-7	once	TGTGCCAGCAGTTACTCTGTGGGGGCCTACGAGCAGTACTTC	CASSYSVGAYEQYF
TRBV28	NA	TRBJ2-1	once	TGTGCCAGCAGCCCCGGGACAAAATACAATGAGCAGTTCTTC	CASSPGTKYNEQFF
TRBV10-2	TRBD1	TRBJ1-2	once	TGCGCCAGCAGTCCGTCGGGGACAGGGCTCGGCTATGGCTACACCTTC	CASSPSGTGLGYGYTF
TRBV18	TRBD1	TRBJ1-1	once	TGTGCCAGCTCACCACCAAAGGGACAGGGGAGTACTGAAGCTTTCTTT	CASSPPKGQGSTEAFF
TRBV11-2	TRBD1	TRBJ1-1	NA	TGTGCCAGCAGCCTATATCCAGGGGGAAACACTGAAGCTTTCTTT	CASSLYPGGNTEAFF
TRBV27	NA	TRBJ2-7	NA	TGTGCCAGCAGTTCAGGGCAGGGTACGGGGGAGCAGTACTTC	CASSSGQGTGEQYF
TRBV20-1	NA	TRBJ2-1	NA	TGCAGTGCTATACACTACAATGAGCAGTTCTTC	CSAIHYNEQFF
TRBV14	TRBD1	TRBJ2-3	NA	TGTGCCAGCAGTACCTCAGGGGGAGATACGCAGTATTTT	CASSTSGGDTQYF
TRBV28	NA	TRBJ2-6	few	TGTGCCAGCAGTTCGGACAGTATCTCTGGGGCCAACGTCCTGACTTTC	CASSSDSISGANVLTF
TRBV4-1	TRBD2	TRBJ2-7	NA	TGCGCCAGCAGCCGAGAGGGACTAGCGCACTACGAGCAGTACTTC	CASSREGLAHYEQYF
TRBV5-4	TRBD2	TRBJ2-7	NA	TGTGCCAGCAGCTTGCCGCGTGGGGGGGGCTCCTACGAGCAGTACTTC	CASSLPRGGGSYEQYF
TRBV18	NA	TRBJ2-2	medium-sized	TGTGCCAGCTCACCACTTCCTACAGGGTACCTTTACACCGGGGAGCTGTTTTTT	CASSPLPTGYLYTGELFF
TRBV18	NA	TRBJ1-1	NA	TGTGCCAGCTCACAATTCCCGGGACGGCAAGACACTGAAGCTTTCTTT	CASSQFPGRQDTEAFF
TRBV25-1	NA	TRBJ1-1	NA	TGTGCCAGCAGTCTGGAACTGAACACTGAAGCTTTCTTT	CASSLELNTEAFF
TRBV6-5	NA	TRBJ2-7	NA	TGTGCCAGCAGTACAACCGCGGGACAGACCTACGAGCAGTACTTC	CASSTTAGQTYEQYF
TRBV4-3	NA	TRBJ2-3	NA	TGCGCCAGCAGCCAAGACCCTCCGCCGAGACAGCACACAGATACGCAGTATTTT	CASSQDPPPRQHTDTQYF
TRBV6-1	NA	TRBJ1-2	once	TGTGCCAGCAGGAGGCAGAGCAACTATGGCTACACCTTC	CASRRQSNYGYTF
TRBV25-1	NA	TRBJ2-5	once	TGTGCCAGCAGTGACCCGGGACGCCCACAAGAGACCCAGTACTTC	CASSDPGRPQETQYF
TRBV10-2	NA	TRBJ1-3	NA	TGCGCCAGCAGTGCAGGGGAGTCAGGAAACACCATATATTTT	CASSAGESGNTIYF
TRBV7-9	TRBD1	TRBJ1-1	once	TGTGCCAGCAGTCAGGGGGGGACTGAAGCTTTCTTT	CASSQGGTEAFF
TRBV30	NA	TRBJ2-5	NA	TGTGCCTGGAGTGTGTGGCGGACGGAGACCCAGTACTTC	CAWSVWRTETQYF
TRBV2	TRBD1	TRBJ1-2	NA	TGTGCCAGAAGTCCCGCGGGACAGGGAGTTTCGCGCGGCTACACCTTC	CARSPAGQGVSRGYTF
TRBV21-1	NA	TRBJ1-2	NA	TGTGCCAGCAGTACTTACCCGGGCAAAAACAGTACCTATGGCTACACCTTC	CASSTYPGKNSTYGYTF
TRBV7-2	NA	TRBJ1-5	NA	TGTGCCAGCAGCTTAAGGGGGTCTAGCAATCAGCCCCAGCATTTT	CASSLRGSSNQPQHF
TRBV9	TRBD2	TRBJ2-2	NA	TGTGCCAGCGAAAGGCGGGGGAATACCGGGGAGCTGTTTTTT	CASERRGNTGELFF
TRBV28	NA	TRBJ2-5	NA	TGTGCCAGCAGTTTAAGCGCCCACCAAGAGACCCAGTACTTC	CASSLSAHQETQYF
TRBV4-1	NA	TRBJ1-1	NA	TGCGCCAGCAGCCTCCGATTGGGGGGAAACACTGAAGCTTTCTTT	CASSLRLGGNTEAFF
TRBV30	TRBD2	TRBJ2-3	NA	TGTGCCTGGAGTGTCAGCGGGGGCACAGATACGCAGTATTTT	CAWSVSGGTDTQYF
TRBV6-6	NA	TRBJ2-7	NA	TGTGCCAGCAGTCTCCGGGAGTGGGACTCCTACGAGCAGTACTTC	CASSLREWDSYEQYF
TRBV30	TRBD1	TRBJ1-1	NA	TGTGCCTGGACTAAGGGGGCCGCAGCTTTCTTT	CAWTKGAAAFF
TRBV6-1	NA	TRBJ2-7	NA	TGTGCCAGCAGTGAGGAGACAGTATACTACGAGCAGTACTTC	CASSEETVYYEQYF
TRBV9	TRBD1	TRBJ2-3	NA	TGTGCCAGCAGCGCACGGGGACAGGGTGCCACAGATACGCAGTATTTT	CASSARGQGATDTQYF
TRBV5-1	NA	TRBJ2-3	NA	TGCGCCAGCAGCTTAGGCGGGCCGGCCACAGATACGCAGTATTTT	CASSLGGPATDTQYF
TRBV2	NA	TRBJ1-1	NA	TGTGCCAGCAGTGAAGGGGTGGGACGGGGGGTCACTGAAGCTTTCTTT	CASSEGVGRGVTEAFF
TRBV7-9	NA	TRBJ1-1	NA	TGTGCCAGCAGCTCCCGAGAGGGGGTGAACACTGAAGCTTTCTTT	CASSSREGVNTEAFF
TRBV7-7	NA	TRBJ2-5	NA	TGTGCCAGCAGCTTTAATGGGGCCCAAGAGACCCAGTACTTC	CASSFNGAQETQYF
TRBV25-1	NA	TRBJ1-6	NA	TGTGCCAGCAGTGAATATCTGGGGGGCGATTCACCCCTCCACTTT	CASSEYLGGDSPLHF
TRBV30	NA	TRBJ2-6	NA	TGTGCCTGGAGTTCAGAGGGATGGGGCTCTGGGGCCAACGTCCTGACTTTC	CAWSSEGWGSGANVLTF
TRBV5-1	TRBD2	TRBJ2-3	NA	TGCGCCAGCAGCTTGGTAGCGGGAGGGGGAGATACGCAGTATTTT	CASSLVAGGGDTQYF
TRBV6-1	TRBD1	TRBJ2-5	NA	TGTGCCACCGGGATCGGGACAGGGCAAGAGACCCAGTACTTC	CATGIGTGQETQYF
TRBV30	NA	TRBJ1-3	once	TGTGCCTGGAGCCCCTGGGATTTTAGCTCTGGAAACACCATATATTTT	CAWSPWDFSSGNTIYF
TRBV18	NA	TRBJ2-3	NA	TGTGCCAGCTCACCCGGGGACGGAAGAGAGCAGTATTTT	CASSPGDGREQYF
TRBV7-2	TRBD2	TRBJ2-7	NA	TGTGCCAGCAGCTTAAGCTTGGGGGGAGGGGCTGTAGTGCAGTACTTC	CASSLSLGGGAVVQYF
TRBV15	NA	TRBJ1-5	NA	TGTGCCACCAGCAGAGTATGGGCACAGGTCAATCAGCCCCAGCATTTT	CATSRVWAQVNQPQHF
TRBV6-1	TRBD1	TRBJ1-5	few	TGTGCCAGCAATGACAGGGCTAGCAATCAGCCCCAGCATTTT	CASNDRASNQPQHF